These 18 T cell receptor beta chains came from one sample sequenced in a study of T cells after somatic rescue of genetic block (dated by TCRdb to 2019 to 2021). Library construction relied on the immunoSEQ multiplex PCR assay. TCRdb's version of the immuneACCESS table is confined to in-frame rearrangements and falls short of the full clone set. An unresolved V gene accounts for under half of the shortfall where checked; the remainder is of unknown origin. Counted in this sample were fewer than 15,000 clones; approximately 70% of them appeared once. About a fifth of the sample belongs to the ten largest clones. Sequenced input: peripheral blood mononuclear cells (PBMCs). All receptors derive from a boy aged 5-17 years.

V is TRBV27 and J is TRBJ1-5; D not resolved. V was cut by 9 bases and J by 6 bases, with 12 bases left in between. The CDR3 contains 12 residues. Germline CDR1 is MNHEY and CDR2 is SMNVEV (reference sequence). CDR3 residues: CASNSPGQPQHF. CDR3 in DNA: TGTGCCAGTAACTCTCCAGGTCAGCCCCAGCATTTT.

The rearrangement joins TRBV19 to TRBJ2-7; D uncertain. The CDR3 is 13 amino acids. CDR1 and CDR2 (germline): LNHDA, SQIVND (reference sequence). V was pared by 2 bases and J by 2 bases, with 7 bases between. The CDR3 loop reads CASSIIGTYEQYF. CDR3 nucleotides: TGTGCCAGTAGTATAATAGGCACCTACGAGCAGTACTTC.

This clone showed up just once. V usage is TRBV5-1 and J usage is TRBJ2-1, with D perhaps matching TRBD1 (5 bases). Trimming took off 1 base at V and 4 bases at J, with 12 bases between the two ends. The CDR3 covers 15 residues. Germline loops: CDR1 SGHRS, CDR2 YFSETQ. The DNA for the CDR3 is TGCGCCAGCAGCTTGATCACAGGTCTTTACAATGAGCAGTTCTTC. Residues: CASSLITGLYNEQFF.

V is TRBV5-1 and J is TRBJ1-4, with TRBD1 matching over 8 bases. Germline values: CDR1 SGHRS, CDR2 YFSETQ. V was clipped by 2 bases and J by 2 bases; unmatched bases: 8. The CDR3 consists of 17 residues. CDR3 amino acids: CASSFLTGVSTNEKLFF. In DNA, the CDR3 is TGCGCCAGCAGCTTCCTGACAGGGGTAAGTACTAATGAAAAACTGTTTTTT.

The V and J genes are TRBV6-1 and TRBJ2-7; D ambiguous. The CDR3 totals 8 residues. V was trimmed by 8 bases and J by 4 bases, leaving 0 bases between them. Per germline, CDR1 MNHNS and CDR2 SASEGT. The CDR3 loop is CASYEQYF. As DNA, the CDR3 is TGTGCCAGCTACGAGCAGTACTTC.

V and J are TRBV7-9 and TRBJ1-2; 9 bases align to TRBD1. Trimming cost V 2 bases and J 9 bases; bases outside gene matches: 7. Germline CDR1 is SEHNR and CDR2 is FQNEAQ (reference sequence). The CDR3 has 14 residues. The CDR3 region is CASSLSGQGQSYTF. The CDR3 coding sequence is TGTGCCAGCAGCTTATCTGGACAGGGGCAGAGCTACACCTTC. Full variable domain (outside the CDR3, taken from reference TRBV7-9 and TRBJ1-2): DTGVSQNPRHKITKRGQNVTFRCDPISEHNRLYWYRQTLGQGPEFLTYFQNEAQLEKSRLLSDRFSAERPKGSFSTLEIQRTEQGDSAMYLCASSLSGQGQSYTFGSGTRLTVV.

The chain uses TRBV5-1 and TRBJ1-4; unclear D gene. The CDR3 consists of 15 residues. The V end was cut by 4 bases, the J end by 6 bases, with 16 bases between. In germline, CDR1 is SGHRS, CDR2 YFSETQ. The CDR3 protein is CASSIRSLRDEKLFF. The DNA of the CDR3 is TGCGCCAGCAGCATAAGGTCTCTGAGAGATGAAAAACTGTTTTTT.

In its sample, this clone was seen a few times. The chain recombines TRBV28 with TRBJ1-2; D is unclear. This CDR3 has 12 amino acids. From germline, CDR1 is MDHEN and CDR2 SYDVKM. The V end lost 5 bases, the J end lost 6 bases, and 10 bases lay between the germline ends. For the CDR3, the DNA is TGTGCCAGCAGTCGGACGGAGAATGGCTACACCTTC. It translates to CASSRTENGYTF.

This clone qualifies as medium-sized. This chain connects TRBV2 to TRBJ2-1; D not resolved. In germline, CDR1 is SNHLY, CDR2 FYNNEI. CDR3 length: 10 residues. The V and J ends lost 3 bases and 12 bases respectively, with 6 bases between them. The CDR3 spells CASSDVLQFF. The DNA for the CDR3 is TGTGCCAGCAGTGACGTACTGCAGTTCTTC.

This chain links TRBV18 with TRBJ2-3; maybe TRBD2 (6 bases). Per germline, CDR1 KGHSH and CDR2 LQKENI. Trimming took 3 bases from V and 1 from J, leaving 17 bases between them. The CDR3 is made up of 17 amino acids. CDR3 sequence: CASSPPYRLAGTDTQYF. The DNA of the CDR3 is TGTGCCAGCTCACCGCCTTACAGGTTAGCGGGCACAGATACGCAGTATTTT. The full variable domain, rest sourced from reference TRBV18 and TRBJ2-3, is NAGVMQNPRHLVRRRGQEARLRCSPMKGHSHVYWYRQLPEEGLKFMVYLQKENIIDESGMPKERFSAEFPKEGPSILRIQQVVRGDSAAYFCASSPPYRLAGTDTQYFGPGTRLTVL.

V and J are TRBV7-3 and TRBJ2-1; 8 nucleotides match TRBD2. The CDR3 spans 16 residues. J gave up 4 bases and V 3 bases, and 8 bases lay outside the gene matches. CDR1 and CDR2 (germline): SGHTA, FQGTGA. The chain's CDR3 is CASSFEIGTRYNEQFF. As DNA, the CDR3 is TGTGCCAGCAGCTTCGAGATCGGGACTAGATACAATGAGCAGTTCTTC.

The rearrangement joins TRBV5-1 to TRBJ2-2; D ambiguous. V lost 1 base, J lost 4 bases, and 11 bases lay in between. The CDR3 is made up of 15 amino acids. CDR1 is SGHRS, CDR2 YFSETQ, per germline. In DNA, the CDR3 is TGCGCCAGCAGCTTGAAAGGAGTTGGCACCGGGGAGCTGTTTTTT. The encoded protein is CASSLKGVGTGELFF.

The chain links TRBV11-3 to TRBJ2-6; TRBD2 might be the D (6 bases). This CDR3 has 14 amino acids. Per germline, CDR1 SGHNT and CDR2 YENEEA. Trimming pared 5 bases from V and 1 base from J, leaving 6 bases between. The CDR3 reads CASSRGSGANVLTF. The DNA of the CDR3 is TGTGCCAGCAGCCGGGGGTCTGGGGCCAACGTCCTGACTTTC.

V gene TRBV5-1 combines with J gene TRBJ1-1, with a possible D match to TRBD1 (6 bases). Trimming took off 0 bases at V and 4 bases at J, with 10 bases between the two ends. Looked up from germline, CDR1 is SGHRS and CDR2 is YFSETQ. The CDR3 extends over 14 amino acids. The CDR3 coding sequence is TGCGCCAGCAGCTTGGGGCAGGGGAGCACTGAAGCTTTCTTT. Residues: CASSLGQGSTEAFF.

CDR3 nucleotides: TGCGCCAGCAGCCCCGGACTAGTAAACACCATATATTTT. Protein: CASSPGLVNTIYF. The chain carries TRBV5-1 and TRBJ1-3; D gene uncertain. Germline V gives CDR1 SGHRS, CDR2 YFSETQ. Trimming removed 4 bases from V and 6 bases from J, with 11 bases in between. The CDR3 is 13 amino acids.

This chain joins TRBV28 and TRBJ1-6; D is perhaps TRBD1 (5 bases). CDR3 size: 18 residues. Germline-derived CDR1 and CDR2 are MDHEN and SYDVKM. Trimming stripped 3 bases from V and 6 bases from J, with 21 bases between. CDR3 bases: TGTGCCAGCAGTTTGAGTCGGGGACTACTCCTCACTAATTCACCCCTCCACTTT. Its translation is CASSLSRGLLLTNSPLHF.

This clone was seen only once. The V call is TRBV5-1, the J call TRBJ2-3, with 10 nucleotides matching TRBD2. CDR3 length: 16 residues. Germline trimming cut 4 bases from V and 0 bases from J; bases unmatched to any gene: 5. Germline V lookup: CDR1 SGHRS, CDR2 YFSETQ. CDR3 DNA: TGCGCCAGCAGCCCCTGGACTAGCGGTAGCACAGATACGCAGTATTTT. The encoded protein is CASSPWTSGSTDTQYF.

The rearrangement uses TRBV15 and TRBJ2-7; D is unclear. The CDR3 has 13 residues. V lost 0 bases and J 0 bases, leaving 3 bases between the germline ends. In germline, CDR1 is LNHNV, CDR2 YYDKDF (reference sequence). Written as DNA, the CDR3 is TGTGCCACCAGCAGAGACAGCTCCTACGAGCAGTACTTC. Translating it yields CATSRDSSYEQYF.